The 28 T cell receptor beta chains below were found in one sample sequenced in a study of PD-1 blockade in classical Hodgkin lymphoma. Sequencing was performed with immunoSEQ multiplex PCR; in TCRdb, only in-frame clones are kept and a portion is missing. Among about 20,000 clones, around 83% were seen once, and the ten largest hold roughly 1.2%. Time point described: newly diagnosed, previously untreated cHL patient sample. Starting with thawed PBMCs, CD4+ T cells were purified by magnetic negative selection. The sequencing sample was made of CD4+ T cells from blood. These receptors originate from a human donor with classical Hodgkin lymphoma.

The J gene is TRBJ2-7, the V gene TRBV28; D not resolved. Germline V CDR1 and CDR2: MDHEN, SYDVKM. Trimming removed 1 base from V and 2 bases from J, with 15 bases in between. The CDR3 has 16 amino acids. CDR3 nucleotide sequence: TGTGCCAGCAGTTTATCCCCTAGACCTGGGGCCTACGAGCAGTACTTC. Protein sequence: CASSLSPRPGAYEQYF.

This chain links TRBV6-5 with TRBJ2-3; D is possibly TRBD1 or TRBD2 (6 bases each). V was pared by 6 bases and J by 6 bases, with 10 bases between. There are 12 residues in the CDR3. In germline, CDR1 is MNHEY, CDR2 SVGAGI. The CDR3 spells CASSQGGDTQYF. CDR3 coding DNA: TGTGCCAGCAGCCAAGGGGGGGATACGCAGTATTTT.

CDR3 residues: CASTTPGTGTPRSSYNEQFF. DNA of the CDR3: TGTGCCAGTACCACGCCCGGGACAGGAACCCCCAGGAGCTCCTACAATGAGCAGTTCTTC. V and J are TRBV19 and TRBJ2-1; TRBD1 agrees at 8 bases. The CDR3 has 20 amino acids. CDR1 and CDR2 from the germline V gene are LNHDA and SQIVND (reference sequence). With 7 bases clipped from V and 0 bases from J, the junction kept 20 bases outside the gene matches.

The chain links TRBV7-7 to TRBJ2-1; D gene unclear. The germline V and J ends were trimmed by 1 base and 9 bases, with 10 bases remaining between them. The CDR3 loop spans 13 amino acids. In germline, CDR1 is SSHAT, CDR2 FNYEAQ (reference sequence). CDR3 in amino acids: CASSLGLDSEQFF. The CDR3, as DNA: TGTGCCAGCAGCTTAGGACTTGATAGTGAGCAGTTCTTC.

V and J are TRBV27 and TRBJ2-3; TRBD1 might be the D (6 bases). CDR3 length: 13 amino acids. The ends were cut back, 8 bases at V and 2 bases at J, with 11 bases in the middle. Germline CDR1 and CDR2: MNHEY and SMNVEV (reference sequence). This CDR3 reads CASGTINTDTQYF. CDR3 sequence (DNA): TGTGCCAGCGGGACAATAAACACAGATACGCAGTATTTT.

V and J are TRBV6-1 and TRBJ1-6, with 8 positions matching TRBD1. Losses at the gene ends were 10 bases for V and 9 bases for J; bases not matched to a gene: 8. The CDR3 loop spans 13 amino acids. Germline CDR1 and CDR2: MNHNS and SASEGT. DNA of the CDR3: TGTGCCACCGGACAGGGATTATTTTCACCCCTCCACTTT. This translates into CATGQGLFSPLHF.

The chain employs TRBV7-2 and TRBJ1-1; D is ambiguous. CDR3 length: 14 amino acids. Germline V CDR1 and CDR2: SGHTA, FQGNSA. Trimming left V 6 bases short and J 1 base short, with 12 bases between. CDR3 DNA: TGTGCCAGCAGGGAAAAAGCCAAGAACACTGAAGCTTTCTTT. This translates into CASREKAKNTEAFF.

The chain is built from TRBV15 and TRBJ1-1; possibly TRBD1 for D (5 bases). This CDR3 is 15 amino acids long. With 1 base removed from V and 6 bases from J, the gap between germline ends came to 15 bases. Germline V lookup: CDR1 LNHNV, CDR2 YYDKDF (reference sequence). The CDR3 DNA reads as TGTGCCACCAGCAGAGTTCAGGGAGAGATCCCTGAAGCTTTCTTT. Protein: CATSRVQGEIPEAFF. The whole variable domain, remainder taken from reference TRBV15 and TRBJ1-1, is DAMVIQNPRYQVTQFGKPVTLSCSQTLNHNVMYWYQQKSSQAPKLLFHYYDKDFNNEADTPDNFQSRRPNTSFCFLDIRSPGLGDTAMYLCATSRVQGEIPEAFFGQGTRLTVV.

This chain links TRBV5-1 with TRBJ1-2, with unresolved D. Deletions cut 0 bases from V and 1 base from J, with 13 bases between. CDR3 length: 16 amino acids. Germline CDR1 and CDR2: SGHRS and YFSETQ. In nucleotides, the CDR3 is TGCGCCAGCAGCTTGGGAGGGCAGAGAGATAACTATGGCTACACCTTC. Encoded protein: CASSLGGQRDNYGYTF.

This clone has only one observation. The chain couples TRBV5-6 to TRBJ1-2; 7 bases fit TRBD1. The CDR3 is made up of 16 amino acids. Germline CDR1 SGHDT, CDR2 YYEEEE. After removal of 5 bases from V and 8 bases from J, the junction contained 18 bases not matched to a gene. This CDR3 reads CASSSYRDSQGEGYTF. The DNA of the CDR3 is TGTGCCAGCAGTTCCTACCGGGACAGCCAAGGAGAGGGCTACACCTTC.

The genes are TRBV19 and TRBJ2-1; weak D call: TRBD2 (5 bases). The CDR3 spans 14 residues. Germline CDR1 LNHDA, CDR2 SQIVND (reference sequence). V shed 9 bases and J shed 1 base, with 13 bases lying between them. In nucleotides, the CDR3 is TGTGCCAGCCAGCGGTCACTATCCTACAATGAGCAGTTCTTC. It yields the protein CASQRSLSYNEQFF.

This clone has more than one count but fewer than ten. The CDR3 region has the DNA TGTGCCAGTAGCCCGGGGGGGCCGTTCTTC. Protein product: CASSPGGPFF. V is TRBV19 and J is TRBJ2-1; 8 bases map to TRBD2. The CDR3 has 10 amino acids. V lost 6 bases, J lost 15 bases, and 4 bases stayed unmatched. Looked up from germline, CDR1 is LNHDA and CDR2 is SQIVND (reference sequence).

This CDR3 is CASRLAGIAVYEQYF. As DNA, the CDR3 is TGTGCCAGCAGACTAGCGGGAATCGCTGTATACGAGCAGTACTTC. The chain links TRBV28 to TRBJ2-7; TRBD2 aligns across 10 bases. The germline V gene encodes CDR1 MDHEN and CDR2 SYDVKM. This CDR3 contains 15 residues. V shed 6 bases, J shed 4 bases, and the junction held 9 bases outside the gene matches. Full variable domain (remainder filled in from reference TRBV28 and TRBJ2-7): DVKVTQSSRYLVKRTGEKVFLECVQDMDHENMFWYRQDPGLGLRLIYFSYDVKMKEKGDIPEGYSVSREKKERFSLILESASTNQTSMYLCASRLAGIAVYEQYFGPGTRLTVT.

The rearrangement links TRBV4-1 to TRBJ2-6, with D possibly TRBD1 on 5 matching bases. The V end was cut by 1 base, the J end by 4 bases, with 11 bases between. CDR1 and CDR2 from the germline V gene are MGHRA and YSYEKL. This CDR3 contains 16 residues. In nucleotides, the CDR3 is TGCGCCAGCAGCCAAGGACAGTCATCGGGGGCCAACGTCCTGACTTTC. Translating it yields CASSQGQSSGANVLTF.

This clone has just a few counts. The chain uses TRBV27 and TRBJ1-3, with D maybe TRBD1 (6 bases). The CDR3 extends over 15 amino acids. Trimming removed 5 bases at V and 6 bases at J, with 17 bases between. CDR1 is MNHEY and CDR2 is SMNVEV in the germline V gene (reference sequence). In nucleotides, the CDR3 is TGTGCCAGCAGTAGGTGGGGGGGGCAGGAAAACACCATATATTTT. This codes for CASSRWGGQENTIYF.

The chain is built from TRBV2 and TRBJ2-1; D possibly uses TRBD1 or TRBD2 (5 bases each). The CDR3 has 17 amino acids. Trimming stripped 5 bases from V and 0 bases from J, with 17 bases between. CDR1 SNHLY and CDR2 FYNNEI come from the germline V gene. This chain's CDR3 is CASSPTLPGSSYNEQFF. Written as DNA, the CDR3 is TGTGCCAGCAGTCCAACCCTTCCAGGGAGCTCCTACAATGAGCAGTTCTTC.

This chain joins TRBV10-3 and TRBJ1-3; 8 bases are shared with TRBD1. CDR1 and CDR2 from the germline V gene are ENHRY and SYGVKD. J lost 0 bases, V lost 10 bases, and 8 bases had no gene match. The CDR3 sequence is 15 residues long. CDR3 protein: CATRQGQSSGNTIYF. The DNA for the CDR3 is TGTGCCACCCGACAGGGGCAAAGCTCTGGAAACACCATATATTTT.

This clone occurred once. The chain joins TRBV2 to TRBJ1-3; possibly TRBD1 for D (5 bases). Deletions cut 6 bases from V and 0 bases from J, with 12 bases between. There are 15 residues in the CDR3. In germline, CDR1 is SNHLY, CDR2 FYNNEI. CDR3 coding DNA: TGTGCCAGCAGGGGGCAGTTAGACTCTGGAAACACCATATATTTT. Translating it yields CASRGQLDSGNTIYF.

V usage is TRBV4-2 and J usage is TRBJ2-5; D may be TRBD2 (5 bases). CDR3 length equals 14 residues. V lost 1 base and J 3 bases, leaving 9 bases between the germline ends. CDR1 and CDR2 (germline): LGHNA, YNFKEQ. Here the CDR3 reads CASSQAQRKETQYF. The CDR3 DNA reads TGTGCCAGCAGCCAAGCCCAGCGGAAAGAGACCCAGTACTTC.

The genes are TRBV7-2 and TRBJ1-4; perhaps TRBD1 as D (5 bases). The CDR3 covers 14 residues. Germline V lookup: CDR1 SGHTA, CDR2 FQGNSA. The ends were cut back, 5 bases at V and 5 bases at J, with 12 bases in the middle. The CDR3 here is CASSRPGMNEKLFF. CDR3 DNA sequence: TGTGCCAGCAGCCGGCCAGGGATGAATGAAAAACTGTTTTTT.

The gene calls are TRBV6-5 and TRBJ1-5; D call uncertain. The CDR3 covers 14 residues. The V end lost 2 bases, the J end lost 2 bases, and 7 bases lay between the germline ends. The germline V gene encodes CDR1 MNHEY and CDR2 SVGAGI. The CDR3, as DNA: TGTGCCAGCAGTTACGGCGGGGGCAATCAGCCCCAGCATTTT. Its protein product is CASSYGGGNQPQHF.

The chain employs TRBV5-6 and TRBJ2-4, with no clear D. With 1 base removed from V and 0 bases from J, the gap between germline ends came to 5 bases. Germline CDR1 and CDR2: SGHDT and YYEEEE. The CDR3 is 14 amino acids. The CDR3 coding sequence is TGTGCCAGCAGCTTGTGGACAGCCAAAAACATTCAGTACTTC. It encodes CASSLWTAKNIQYF.

The chain couples TRBV7-2 to TRBJ2-1, with 8 nucleotides matching TRBD2. The trim removed 1 base at V and 2 bases at J, leaving 4 bases unmatched. There are 16 residues in the CDR3. Germline V lookup: CDR1 SGHTA, CDR2 FQGNSA. In DNA, the CDR3 is TGTGCCAGCAGCTTAGGAGCGGGAGAGGCCTACAATGAGCAGTTCTTC. It translates to CASSLGAGEAYNEQFF.

The J gene is TRBJ1-2, the V gene TRBV5-5, with a weak D call TRBD1 (5 bases). Germline V CDR1 and CDR2: SGHKS, YYEKEE (reference sequence). Trimming cost V 4 bases and J 0 bases, with 16 bases left between them. The CDR3 is 16 amino acids. In DNA form, the CDR3 reads TGTGCCAGCAGCCCCCGACGACAGCGAGCTAACTATGGCTACACCTTC. Translating it yields CASSPRRQRANYGYTF.

V gene TRBV28 combines with J gene TRBJ2-2; D is undetermined. This CDR3 is 11 amino acids long. V lost 8 bases, J lost 4 bases, and 5 bases lay in between. Germline V gene sequence: CDR1 MDHEN, CDR2 SYDVKM. The CDR3 reads CASAFTGELFF. CDR3 nucleotides: TGTGCCAGCGCTTTCACCGGGGAGCTGTTTTTT. Looking up the rest from reference TRBV28 and TRBJ2-2 gives the full variable domain: DVKVTQSSRYLVKRTGEKVFLECVQDMDHENMFWYRQDPGLGLRLIYFSYDVKMKEKGDIPEGYSVSREKKERFSLILESASTNQTSMYLCASAFTGELFFGEGSRLTVL.

The V call is TRBV7-2, the J call TRBJ1-2; D ambiguous. This CDR3 contains 15 residues. V lost 5 bases, J lost 0 bases, and 13 bases lay in between. Per germline, CDR1 SGHTA and CDR2 FQGNSA. In nucleotides, the CDR3 is TGTGCCAGCAGCCCCACAAGCCTAACTAACTATGGCTACACCTTC. Its translation is CASSPTSLTNYGYTF.

The CDR3 DNA reads as TGCGCCAGCAGTCAAGGGTTCCGAGGCAGGGACCATCCAAATGAGCAGTTCTTC. This gives the protein CASSQGFRGRDHPNEQFF. This chain links TRBV23-1 with TRBJ2-1; D is tentatively TRBD1 or TRBD2 (5 bases each). TRBV23-1 qualifies as an ORF whose function is uncertain. This CDR3 contains 18 residues. The V gene lost 2 bases and the J gene lost 7 bases, with 24 bases spanning the gap.

The chain links TRBV28 to TRBJ2-7; 10 bases agree with TRBD1. This CDR3 spans 15 amino acids. V was pared by 5 bases and J by 5 bases, with 9 bases of the junction left unmatched. CDR1 and CDR2 (germline): MDHEN, SYDVKM. This CDR3 reads CASSQVGTGVHEQYF. As DNA, the CDR3 is TGTGCCAGCAGTCAGGTAGGGACAGGGGTGCACGAGCAGTACTTC.